These 27 T cell receptor beta chains were sequenced from one sample in a study of technical replicates of blood from a handful of donors. The assay was immunoSEQ multiplex PCR, and TCRdb's table has in-frame clones only and misses some. The table has approximately 12,000 clones, 65% to 90% seen once. Sequencing used PBMCs. All receptors come from a human donor in good health.

V is TRBV10-3 and J is TRBJ2-7, with a possible D match to TRBD1 (5 bases). Germline V gene data show CDR1 as ENHRY and CDR2 as SYGVKD. The CDR3 covers 14 residues. Between the trimmed V and J ends, which lost 6 bases and 2 bases, there was a span of 14 bases. The CDR3 sequence: CAIRFDSATYEQYF. As DNA, the CDR3 is TGTGCCATCAGGTTCGACAGCGCGACCTACGAGCAGTACTTC.

The chain joins TRBV28 to TRBJ2-6; the match to TRBD1 covers 9 bases. J lost 4 bases, V lost 3 bases, and 10 bases had no gene match. The CDR3 totals 18 residues. Germline-derived CDR1 and CDR2 are MDHEN and SYDVKM. DNA for the CDR3: TGTGCCAGCAGTTTTCCGGGACAGGGATTCGGCGGGGCCAACGTCCTGACTTTC. This codes for CASSFPGQGFGGANVLTF.

This clone was seen a handful of times. The chain couples TRBV5-5 to TRBJ1-4; D is perhaps TRBD1 (6 bases). CDR3 length: 14 amino acids. V lost 4 bases, J lost 6 bases, and 13 bases lay in between. In germline, CDR1 is SGHKS, CDR2 YYEKEE (reference sequence). The CDR3 DNA is TGTGCCAGCAGCAAAGTGGCAGGGGATGAAAAACTGTTTTTT. This codes for CASSKVAGDEKLFF.

The chain carries TRBV19 and TRBJ1-2; no clear D. Trimming removed 1 base from V and 4 bases from J, with 7 bases in between. Germline lookup yields CDR1 LNHDA and CDR2 SQIVND (reference sequence). The length of the CDR3 is 13 residues. CDR3 DNA: TGTGCCAGTAGTATAGTGTCATTCTATGGCTACACCTTC. Its protein product is CASSIVSFYGYTF.

The chain joins TRBV9 to TRBJ2-5, with 8 positions matching TRBD2. The length of the CDR3 is 15 residues. Germline V gene lookup returns CDR1 SGDLS and CDR2 YYNGEE. V lost 4 bases, J lost 7 bases, and 12 bases stayed unmatched. DNA for the CDR3: TGTGCCAGCAGCATGGCTAGCGGGCTCCAGGGGACCCAGTACTTC. Its translation is CASSMASGLQGTQYF. The full variable domain, its missing parts supplied by reference TRBV9 and TRBJ2-5, is DSGVTQTPKHLITATGQRVTLRCSPRSGDLSVYWYQQSLDQGLQFLIQYYNGEERAKGNILERFSAQQFPDLHSELNLSSLELGDSALYFCASSMASGLQGTQYFGPGTRLLVL.

This chain connects TRBV27 to TRBJ1-2, with a possible D match to TRBD1 (6 bases). Germline V lookup: CDR1 MNHEY, CDR2 SMNVEV (reference sequence). This CDR3 is 15 amino acids long. V shed 5 bases and J shed 3 bases, with 16 bases lying between them. CDR3 nucleotide sequence: TGTGCCAGCAGTGACCCGGGACACCCTTACTATGGCTACACCTTC. It is translated as CASSDPGHPYYGYTF.

This chain joins TRBV5-1 and TRBJ2-7; D is uncertain. The CDR3 extends over 16 amino acids. CDR1 is SGHRS and CDR2 is YFSETQ in the germline V gene. V lost 0 bases, J lost 0 bases, and 13 bases lay in between. In DNA form, the CDR3 reads TGCGCCAGCAGCTTGGTTGCAGGCAAGAGCTCCTACGAGCAGTACTTC. Protein product: CASSLVAGKSSYEQYF.

The rearrangement links TRBV5-1 to TRBJ2-7; perhaps TRBD1 as D (6 bases). Between the trimmed V and J ends, which lost 4 bases and 2 bases, there was a span of 10 bases. There are 13 residues in the CDR3. CDR1 and CDR2 from the germline V gene are SGHRS and YFSETQ. The CDR3 sequence is CASSPDRTYEQYF. The CDR3 DNA reads as TGCGCCAGCAGCCCGGACAGAACCTACGAGCAGTACTTC.

The gene calls are TRBV6-5 and TRBJ1-1, with D possibly matching TRBD1 (5 bases). The ends were cut back, 4 bases at V and 7 bases at J, with 13 bases in the middle. Per the germline V gene, CDR1 is MNHEY and CDR2 is SVGAGI. The CDR3 covers 13 residues. The CDR3 DNA reads TGTGCCAGCAGTTCCGCCCAGGACAATGAAGCTTTCTTT. It yields the protein CASSSAQDNEAFF.

The chain is built from TRBV18 and TRBJ2-7; no definite D call. V lost 4 bases and J 5 bases, leaving 9 bases between the germline ends. The CDR3 length is 12 residues. The germline V gene encodes CDR1 KGHSH and CDR2 LQKENI. CDR3 residues: CASSLDTDEQYF. The CDR3 DNA reads TGTGCCAGCTCACTCGATACGGACGAGCAGTACTTC.

This clone was picked up one time. The chain uses TRBV7-6 and TRBJ2-2; D uncertain. V was clipped by 7 bases and J by 1 base, with 7 bases between them. Germline V gene data show CDR1 as SGHVS and CDR2 as FNYEAQ. CDR3 length equals 13 residues. CDR3 in amino acids: CASTPGNTGELFF. CDR3 DNA: TGTGCCAGCACCCCAGGGAACACCGGGGAGCTGTTTTTT.

This clone was counted a single time. The chain has TRBV19 and TRBJ2-4, with 7 bases aligning to TRBD2. Losses at the gene ends were 7 bases for V and 6 bases for J; bases not matched to a gene: 12. Germline loops: CDR1 LNHDA, CDR2 SQIVND (reference sequence). The CDR3 has 15 residues. The CDR3 reads CASTSPWGGSNIQYF. For the CDR3, the DNA is TGTGCCAGTACCTCACCGTGGGGGGGTTCAAACATTCAGTACTTC.

The chain joins TRBV27 to TRBJ2-1; 10 positions agree with TRBD1. The germline CDR1 and CDR2 sequences are MNHEY and SMNVEV (reference sequence). The V segment lost 5 bases and the J segment 4 bases; nucleotides outside the gene matches: 5. The CDR3 has 15 residues. Here the CDR3 DNA reads TGTGCCAGCAGTAGACAGGGGGCGTCGTACAATGAGCAGTTCTTC. The encoded protein is CASSRQGASYNEQFF.

This chain links TRBV19 with TRBJ1-5, with 10 nucleotides matching TRBD1. Per germline, CDR1 LNHDA and CDR2 SQIVND (reference sequence). The CDR3 totals 16 residues. V was clipped by 3 bases and J by 5 bases; unmatched bases: 7. CDR3 amino acids: CASSIRSGQGYQPQHF. As DNA, the CDR3 is TGTGCCAGTAGTATCCGATCGGGACAGGGGTATCAGCCCCAGCATTTT.

The chain uses TRBV5-1 and TRBJ2-5; 12 positions match TRBD1. J lost 5 bases, V lost 4 bases, and 6 bases had no gene match. CDR3 length: 15 amino acids. Germline lookup yields CDR1 SGHRS and CDR2 YFSETQ. The CDR3 DNA reads TGCGCCAGCAGCACGGGACAGGGGGCTCCGGAGACCCAGTACTTC. It specifies CASSTGQGAPETQYF. Drawing the rest from reference TRBV5-1 and TRBJ2-5, the complete variable domain is KAGVTQTPRYLIKTRGQQVTLSCSPISGHRSVSWYQQTPGQGLQFLFEYFSETQRNKGNFPGRFSGRQFSNSRSEMNVSTLELGDSALYLCASSTGQGAPETQYFGPGTRLLVL.

This chain joins TRBV6-5 and TRBJ1-1; D uncertain. The CDR3 covers 15 residues. V was trimmed by 7 bases and J by 1 base, leaving 16 bases between them. Germline values: CDR1 MNHEY, CDR2 SVGAGI. CDR3 loop: CASTQFSAGNTEAFF. CDR3 in DNA: TGTGCCAGCACCCAATTCTCCGCGGGGAACACTGAAGCTTTCTTT.

The rearrangement uses TRBV6-5 and TRBJ2-1; 12 nucleotides line up with TRBD2. There are 15 residues in the CDR3. Germline lookup yields CDR1 MNHEY and CDR2 SVGAGI. Germline trimming cut 4 bases from V and 9 bases from J; bases unmatched to any gene: 7. The CDR3 DNA reads as TGTGCCAGCAGTTGGACTAGCGGGACCTCGGGTGAGCAGTTCTTC. Its translation: CASSWTSGTSGEQFF.

The rearrangement uses TRBV27 and TRBJ2-7; TRBD1 agrees at 10 bases. This CDR3 has 16 residues. Germline values: CDR1 MNHEY, CDR2 SMNVEV (reference sequence). After removal of 6 bases from V and 3 bases from J, the junction contained 11 bases not matched to a gene. CDR3 DNA: TGTGCCAGCAGCTACAGAGGGACAGGGGTCTTCTACGAGCAGTACTTC. Translated: CASSYRGTGVFYEQYF.

CDR3 coding DNA: TGTGCCAGCAGCCCAGGCGTCAGGACAGGGGTAGAGACCCAGTACTTC. Amino acids: CASSPGVRTGVETQYF. The rearrangement joins TRBV14 to TRBJ2-5; 9 nucleotides match TRBD1. There are 16 residues in the CDR3. V lost 4 bases, J lost 4 bases, and 10 bases stayed unmatched. Germline V lookup: CDR1 SGHDN, CDR2 FVKESK.

The V gene is TRBV7-9, the J gene TRBJ2-7; 8 nucleotides line up with TRBD2. J was trimmed by 3 bases and V by 1 base; bases with no gene match: 5. This CDR3 is 15 amino acids long. Germline CDR1 is SEHNR and CDR2 is FQNEAQ (reference sequence). CDR3 nucleotide sequence: TGTGCCAGCAGCTTAGGCCGCGGGGGGCTCTACGAGCAGTACTTC. As protein: CASSLGRGGLYEQYF.

This chain uses TRBV9 with TRBJ2-7, with TRBD2 matching over 10 bases. With 0 bases clipped from V and 7 bases from J, the junction kept 7 bases outside the gene matches. Germline values: CDR1 SGDLS, CDR2 YYNGEE. CDR3 length: 15 amino acids. CDR3: CASSVGSGRAGEQYF. The DNA of the CDR3 is TGTGCCAGCAGCGTAGGGAGCGGGAGGGCCGGTGAGCAGTACTTC.

V gene TRBV4-2 combines with J gene TRBJ2-3; D is perhaps TRBD2 (6 bases). The germline V gene has CDR1 LGHNA and CDR2 YNFKEQ. V lost 1 base, J lost 0 bases, and 14 bases lay in between. This CDR3 has 17 residues. CDR3 nucleotides: TGTGCCAGCAGCCAAGGACGAGGCGGGATCAGCACAGATACGCAGTATTTT. Protein sequence: CASSQGRGGISTDTQYF.

This CDR3 is CASLRGRVNTEAFF. The CDR3, as DNA: TGTGCCTCTTTGAGGGGGCGCGTGAACACTGAAGCTTTCTTT. The J gene is TRBJ1-1, the V gene TRBV19; the match to TRBD1 covers 7 bases. J gave up 0 bases and V 11 bases, and 9 bases lay outside the gene matches. This CDR3 is 14 amino acids long. Germline V gene lookup returns CDR1 LNHDA and CDR2 SQIVND (reference sequence).

The CDR3: CASSIRRVYNEQFF. CDR3 coding DNA: TGTGCCAGTAGTATAAGGAGGGTCTACAATGAGCAGTTCTTC. The chain has TRBV19 and TRBJ2-1, with a possible D match to TRBD2 (6 bases). Looked up from germline, CDR1 is LNHDA and CDR2 is SQIVND (reference sequence). The CDR3 length is 14 residues. Between the trimmed V and J ends, which lost 2 bases and 3 bases, there was a span of 8 bases.

J is TRBJ2-5 and V is TRBV27, with D possibly matching TRBD1 (6 bases). The CDR3 runs to 15 residues. Germline V lookup: CDR1 MNHEY, CDR2 SMNVEV (reference sequence). Trimming removed 6 bases at V and 4 bases at J, with 18 bases between. The CDR3 sequence is CASSYQDSTRETQYF. The DNA of the CDR3 is TGTGCCAGCAGCTATCAGGACAGTACAAGAGAGACCCAGTACTTC.

Of note for this clone: This sample also contains other DNA sequences that code for the same CDR3. This chain uses TRBV6-4 with TRBJ2-1, with 9 bases matching TRBD2. J gave up 3 bases and V 0 bases, and 0 bases lay outside the gene matches. CDR3 size: 15 residues. Germline CDR1 reads MRHNA; CDR2 reads SNTAGT. CDR3 nucleotide sequence: TGTGCCAGCAGTGACTCTAGCGGGAGCTACAATGAGCAGTTCTTC. Amino acids: CASSDSSGSYNEQFF.

The V call is TRBV7-7, the J call TRBJ2-2, with D perhaps matching TRBD1 (6 bases). The germline V gene encodes CDR1 SSHAT and CDR2 FNYEAQ (reference sequence). The V end lost 5 bases, the J end lost 2 bases, and 15 bases lay between the germline ends. There are 16 residues in the CDR3. CDR3 in DNA: TGTGCCAGCAGCCCGCGGAGGACAGCCAACACCGGGGAGCTGTTTTTT. Its translation is CASSPRRTANTGELFF.